A selection of T cell receptor beta chains follows, all from one sample in a study of blood T cell repertoires in COVID-19. Generated by immunoSEQ multiplex PCR, the TCRdb table keeps only in-frame clones and is missing some. Of 200,000 to 250,000 clones in the sample, about 90% were seen once. Sequencing was done on a sample of peripheral blood. Every receptor here comes from a woman aged 30 to 39 who had recovered from COVID-19. The conserved cysteine and the conserved F or W are not part of the CDR3 here. Fields, in order: clone size, V gene, J gene, CDR3 protein. Clone size is given for some rows only: seen once, a few or many times, or a class if the clone is expanded.

-	TRBV10-3	TRBJ2-2	AISPGQRNTGELF
-	TRBV5-8	TRBJ1-2	ASSSAGTVGYT
-	TRBV9	TRBJ2-3	ASSVDFDGGYTQY
-	TRBV5-4	TRBJ2-5	ASSLVRGIEETQY
few	TRBV11-2	TRBJ1-4	ASSLGQGQGAFEKLF
-	TRBV7-3	TRBJ2-5	ASSKTGGAFETQY
-	TRBV12-5	TRBJ2-7	ASGDGQGANEQY
-	TRBV3-1/TRBV3-2	TRBJ1-1	ASSQSHGYTEAF
-	TRBV7-2	TRBJ1-2	ASSPWGVGYGYT
-	TRBV15	TRBJ2-6	ATSSLGQYGSGANVLT
-	TRBV11-2	TRBJ2-2	ASSLAAGEAGELF
-	TRBV3-1/TRBV3-2	TRBJ2-1	ASSPAGSSYNEQF
-	TRBV19	TRBJ2-7	ASATSGGYEQY
-	TRBV27	TRBJ2-5	ASSPGTLRRTQY
-	TRBV7-3	TRBJ2-7	ASSSQGGYEQY
-	TRBV7-9	TRBJ1-5	ASSSAGQPQH
-	TRBV27	TRBJ2-1	ASTVAASYNEQF
-	TRBV30	TRBJ2-3	AWSGMHTDTQY
-	TRBV12-3/TRBV12-4	TRBJ1-2	ASSLFADGYT
-	TRBV2	TRBJ1-2	ASSPGQGYYGYT
once	TRBV7-3	TRBJ2-2	ASSPQPGANTGELF
once	TRBV2	TRBJ1-1	ASSRTGSTEAF
-	TRBV10-1	TRBJ1-1	ASLPRRHTEAF
-	TRBV6-5	TRBJ1-6	ASTGGDNSPLH
-	TRBV7-6	TRBJ2-3	ASSLTEALAGGPGLDTQY
-	TRBV5-4	TRBJ2-2	ASSTGQGYTGELF
-	TRBV27	TRBJ1-5	ASSSGDFNQPQH
-	TRBV29-1	TRBJ2-5	SITPVGEIQETQY
-	TRBV5-1	TRBJ2-2	ASSYNTGTGELF
few	TRBV4-1	TRBJ1-6	ASSLKLSYNSPLH
-	TRBV18	TRBJ2-7	ASSPRTGSVYEQY
-	TRBV11-2	TRBJ2-5	ASSLTGGPRETQY
once	TRBV4-3	TRBJ2-4	ASSQGTSGGAGNIQY
-	TRBV5-1	TRBJ2-5	ASSNGLAGGQETQY
-	TRBV4-3	TRBJ2-5	ASSQARAGEETQY
-	TRBV5-1	TRBJ2-2	ASSLSAPNTGELF
-	TRBV3-1/TRBV3-2	TRBJ1-1	ASSQGVTLNTEAF
-	TRBV7-6	TRBJ2-1	ASSLEGTGDDEQF
-	TRBV6-5	TRBJ1-1	ASSKNTEAF
-	TRBV18	TRBJ1-2	ASSPWNQGIRYGYT
-	TRBV6-5	TRBJ1-2	ASRPDGRLDGYT
-	TRBV29-1	TRBJ2-3	SVEDRGDSRDTQY
-	TRBV6-1	TRBJ2-3	ASSEEVVGHHSLQY
once	TRBV18	TRBJ2-1	ASSPSGGAGEQF
-	TRBV2	TRBJ1-1	ASSGGQEFEAF
-	TRBV5-1	TRBJ2-3	ASTGQGAADTQY
-	TRBV9	TRBJ2-2	ASSGQQGSTGELF
-	TRBV29-1	TRBJ1-2	SVSAGYT
-	TRBV30	TRBJ2-7	AWRGDPSYEQY
-	TRBV19	TRBJ1-6	ASSHTTGYNSPLH
-	TRBV6-5	TRBJ1-2	ASSYGALSGYT